This T cell receptor (beta chain) comes out of a study of cytomegalovirus exposure and HLA in healthy donors. The V and J ends lost 2 bases and 7 bases, in that order; junction bases with no gene match: 6. Germline assignment: CDR1 KGHSH and CDR2 LQKENI. The CDR3 spans 15 residues. The PCR made use of 60 Vbeta and 13 Jbeta primers. The repertoire was sequenced with immunoSEQ multiplex PCR; TCRdb's copy has only in-frame clones and lacks some. The sample has more than 100,000 clones; roughly 79% are singletons. This chain joins TRBV18 and TRBJ1-2; 11 bases fit TRBD1. The sequence came from a woman in her thirties or forties in good health and CMV-seronegative. Sequenced: PBMCs. This CDR3 is CASSPAGQGEVGYTF. CDR3 nucleotide sequence: TGTGCCAGCTCACCAGCGGGACAGGGGGAGGTTGGCTACACCTTC.